One sample yielded the 10 T cell receptor beta chains listed below, sequenced in a study of human T cells and chemical hapten exposure. The time point denotes: pre-sensitization, week 0. Treatment given: therapeutic diphenylcyclopropenone sensitization with weekly scalp DPC. TCRdb re-derived calls from the RACE reads in MiXCR, one entry per CDR3 protein. The sample lists under 400,000 distinct CDR3 sequences, around 5.5% occurring once. Sequencing was performed on whole blood, taken in connection with sensitization to the hapten diphenylcyclopropenone (DPC). These TCRs come from a woman aged 50 to 60 with alopecia areata. Some clones in this sample may be carry-over from other donors' samples.

This chain connects TRBV3-1 to TRBJ2-7; a possible D gene is TRBD2 (6 bases). This CDR3 region has 15 residues. Deletions cut 4 bases from V and 7 bases from J, with 20 bases between. Per germline, CDR1 LGHDT and CDR2 YNNKEL (reference sequence). For the CDR3, the DNA is TGTGCCAGCAGCCTGCCGGGACTTGCGTCGGGGGAGCAGTACTTC. It encodes CASSLPGLASGEQYF.

The J gene is TRBJ1-6, the V gene TRBV18, with 9 nucleotides matching TRBD1. V shed 3 bases, J shed 10 bases, and the junction held 10 bases outside the gene matches. The CDR3 runs 16 residues. The germline V gene has CDR1 KGHSH and CDR2 LQKENI. The CDR3 protein is CASSPPGQGQRSPLHF. The CDR3 DNA reads as TGTGCCAGCTCACCCCCGGGACAGGGCCAGCGATCACCCCTCCACTTT.

This clonotype appeared many times. V is TRBV7-8 and J is TRBJ2-2; the D is unclear. CDR3 length equals 16 residues. CDR1 is SGHVS, CDR2 FQNEAQ, per germline. Trimming took off 4 bases at V and 0 bases at J, with 12 bases between the two ends. The CDR3 region has the DNA TGTGCCAGCAGCTCCAACCGGATGACGAACACCGGGGAGCTGTTTTTT. This gives the protein CASSSNRMTNTGELFF. Based on the CDR3 plus reference TRBV7-8 and TRBJ2-2, the full variable domain is GAGVSQSPRYKVAKRGQDVALRCDPISGHVSLFWYQQALGQGPEFLTYFQNEAQLDKSGLPSDRFFAERPEGSVSTLKIQRTQQEDSAVYLCASSSNRMTNTGELFFGEGSRLTVL.

This clonotype was recorded many times. The chain joins TRBV28 to TRBJ1-4; 7 bases map to TRBD1. The germline V gene has CDR1 MDHEN and CDR2 SYDVKM. This CDR3 is built from 14 residues. Trimming cost V 6 bases and J 5 bases; bases outside gene matches: 6. CDR3 in amino acids: CASRSGGANEKLFF. In DNA form, the CDR3 reads TGTGCCAGCAGGTCAGGGGGTGCAAATGAAAAACTGTTTTTT.

This clonotype was recorded at least ten times. The V call is TRBV12-3 or TRBV12-4, the J call TRBJ2-1; 7 nucleotides line up with TRBD1. This CDR3 is 13 amino acids long. The V gene end was trimmed by 7 bases and the J gene end by 4 bases; junction bases not matched to a gene: 4. This CDR3 reads CASTMTGYNEQFF. The CDR3 nucleotides read TGTGCCAGCACCATGACAGGGTACAATGAGCAGTTCTTC.

In its sample, this clonotype was seen many times. This chain links TRBV7-9 with TRBJ2-1; 8 bases line up with TRBD2. This CDR3 spans 16 amino acids. Germline V gene lookup returns CDR1 SEHNR and CDR2 FQNEAQ (reference sequence). V lost 7 bases and J lost 8; bases outside the gene matches: 16. The CDR3 nucleotides read TGTGCCAGCACCCCGGCGGGCCTAGCGGGCGCCCATGAGCAGTTCTTC. Its protein product is CASTPAGLAGAHEQFF.

The chain uses TRBV6-2 or TRBV6-3 and TRBJ2-3; 8 bases match TRBD2. Germline V CDR1 and CDR2: MNHEY, SVGEGT. This CDR3 is 14 amino acids long. Germline trimming cut 7 bases from V and 3 bases from J; bases unmatched to any gene: 6. CDR3 residues: CASTPLAATDTQYF. Here the CDR3 DNA reads TGTGCCAGCACTCCACTAGCGGCAACAGATACGCAGTATTTT.

Ten or more counts support this clonotype. The chain recombines TRBV9 with TRBJ2-7; 10 bases align to TRBD2. The J segment lost 2 bases and the V segment lost 4 bases, leaving 6 bases of the junction unmatched. The CDR3 spans 15 residues. The germline V gene encodes CDR1 SGDLS and CDR2 YYNGEE. The CDR3 DNA sequence: TGTGCCAGCAGCCCCGGGACTAGCGAAACCTACGAGCAGTACTTC. Encoded protein: CASSPGTSETYEQYF.

This clonotype was seen a handful of times. The V gene is TRBV6-5, the J gene TRBJ2-2; D ambiguous. V lost 4 bases and J 0 bases, leaving 12 bases between the germline ends. Germline CDR1 is MNHEY and CDR2 is SVGAGI. The CDR3 has 16 residues. This CDR3 is CASSSHPSPNTGELFF. CDR3 DNA: TGTGCCAGCAGTTCACATCCCAGTCCGAACACCGGGGAGCTGTTTTTT.

This clonotype was counted only a few times. The chain joins TRBV7-2 to TRBJ2-1; D unresolved. The V end was cut by 5 bases, the J end by 9 bases, with 14 bases between. In germline, CDR1 is SGHTA, CDR2 FQGNSA. The CDR3 extends over 13 amino acids. The CDR3 here is CASSRSGSIEQFF. Written as DNA, the CDR3 is TGTGCCAGCAGCCGCTCGGGTAGCATTGAGCAGTTCTTC.